This T cell receptor (beta chain) derives from a study of T-cell reconstitution after alpha-beta-depleted transplantation in children. Preparing the TCRbeta library involved the use of unique molecular identifiers. TCRdb used MiXCR to reprocess the PCR reads, holding one entry per CDR3 protein. The data show about 540,000 distinct CDR3 sequences, with around 20% seen just once and over 3% held by the top ten. CDR3 length: 14 residues. The germline gives CDR1 SGDLS, CDR2 YYNGEE. V gave up 4 bases and J gave up 4 bases, with 11 bases separating them. This material consisted of PBMCs from the stem cell graft donor, taken from the stem cell graft. The chain employs TRBV9 and TRBJ2-2; D not certain. The receptor's source is a human donor who donated a stem cell graft to a child with acute lymphoblastic leukemia. In DNA form, the CDR3 reads TGTGCCAGCAGCCCCCGGCCCTTCACCGGGGAGCTGTTTTTT. This sequence encodes CASSPRPFTGELFF.